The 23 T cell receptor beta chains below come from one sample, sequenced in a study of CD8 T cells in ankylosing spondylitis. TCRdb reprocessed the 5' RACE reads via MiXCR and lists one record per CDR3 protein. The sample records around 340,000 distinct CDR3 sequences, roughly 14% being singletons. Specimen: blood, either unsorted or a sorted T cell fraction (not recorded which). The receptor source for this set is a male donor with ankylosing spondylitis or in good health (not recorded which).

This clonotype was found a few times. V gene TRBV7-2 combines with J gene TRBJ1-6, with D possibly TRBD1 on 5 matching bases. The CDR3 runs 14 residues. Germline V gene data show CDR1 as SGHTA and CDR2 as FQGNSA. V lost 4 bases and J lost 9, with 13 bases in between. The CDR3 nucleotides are TGTGCCAGCAGCTCCGGGACCCGTAGTTCACCCCTCCACTTT. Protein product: CASSSGTRSSPLHF. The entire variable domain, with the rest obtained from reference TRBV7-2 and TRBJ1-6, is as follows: GAGVSQSPSNKVTEKGKDVELRCDPISGHTALYWYRQSLGQGLEFLIYFQGNSAPDKSGLPSDRFSAERTGGSVSTLTIQRTQQEDSAVYLCASSSGTRSSPLHFGNGTRLTVT.

The CDR3 spells CATSPGTGAWDTQYF. CDR3 sequence (DNA): TGTGCCACCTCCCCTGGGACAGGTGCGTGGGATACGCAGTATTTT. The chain joins TRBV10-3 to TRBJ2-3, with 8 positions matching TRBD1. This CDR3 spans 15 amino acids. V trimming: 10 bases; J trimming: 6 bases; junction bases outside the gene matches: 15. The germline CDR1 and CDR2 sequences are ENHRY and SYGVKD.

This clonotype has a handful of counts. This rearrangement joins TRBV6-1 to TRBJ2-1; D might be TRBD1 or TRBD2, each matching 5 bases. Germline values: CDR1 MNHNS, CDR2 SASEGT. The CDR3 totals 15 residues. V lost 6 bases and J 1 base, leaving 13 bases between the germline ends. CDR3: CASSGTLLSYNEQFF. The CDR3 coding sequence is TGTGCCAGCAGCGGGACCCTACTGTCCTACAATGAGCAGTTCTTC.

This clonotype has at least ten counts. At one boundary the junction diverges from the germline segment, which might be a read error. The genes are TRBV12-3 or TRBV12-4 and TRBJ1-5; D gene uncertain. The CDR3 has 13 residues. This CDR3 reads CASSLTSNQPQHF. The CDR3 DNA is TGCGCCAGCAGCTTAACGAGCAATCAGCCCCAGCATTTT.

The CDR3 bases are TGCAGTGCTAGTCAAACCCTCAATGAGCAGTTCTTC. It specifies CSASQTLNEQFF. The rearrangement uses TRBV20-1 and TRBJ2-1; D is unresolved. Germline V gene sequence: CDR1 DFQATT, CDR2 SNEGSKA (reference sequence). Between the trimmed V and J ends, which lost 3 bases and 6 bases, there was a span of 9 bases. The CDR3 has 12 amino acids.

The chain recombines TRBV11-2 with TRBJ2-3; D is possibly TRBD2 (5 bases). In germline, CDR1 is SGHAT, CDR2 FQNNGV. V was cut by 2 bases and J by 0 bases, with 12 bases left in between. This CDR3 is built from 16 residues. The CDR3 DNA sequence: TGTGCCAGCAGCTTATTCCGGGATTATAGCACAGATACGCAGTATTTT. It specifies CASSLFRDYSTDTQYF.

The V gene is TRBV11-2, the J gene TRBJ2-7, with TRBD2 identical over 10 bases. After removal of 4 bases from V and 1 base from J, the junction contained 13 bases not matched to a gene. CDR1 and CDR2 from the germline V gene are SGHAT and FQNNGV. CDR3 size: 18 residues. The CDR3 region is CASSSLGLAGAASYEQYF. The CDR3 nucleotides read TGTGCCAGCAGCTCCCTAGGGCTAGCGGGAGCGGCGTCCTACGAGCAGTACTTC.

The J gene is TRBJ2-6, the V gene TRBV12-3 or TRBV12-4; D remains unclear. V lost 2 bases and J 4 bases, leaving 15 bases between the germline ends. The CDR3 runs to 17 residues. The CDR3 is CASSLLSGSRGANVLTF. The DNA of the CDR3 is TGTGCCAGCAGTTTACTGTCAGGAAGCAGAGGGGCCAACGTCCTGACTTTC.

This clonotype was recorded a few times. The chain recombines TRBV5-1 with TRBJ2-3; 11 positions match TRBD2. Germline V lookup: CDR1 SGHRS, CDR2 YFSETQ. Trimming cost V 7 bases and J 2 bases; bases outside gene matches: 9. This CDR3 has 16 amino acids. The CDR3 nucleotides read TGCGCCAGCGGGCTAGCGGGGGGATACTCCACAGATACGCAGTATTTT. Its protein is CASGLAGGYSTDTQYF.

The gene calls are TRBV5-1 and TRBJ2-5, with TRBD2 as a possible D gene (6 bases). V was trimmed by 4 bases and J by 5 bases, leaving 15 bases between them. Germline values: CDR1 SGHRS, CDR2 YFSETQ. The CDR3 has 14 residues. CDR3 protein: CASSPEGRRETQYF. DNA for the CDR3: TGCGCCAGCAGCCCTGAGGGGAGGAGGGAGACCCAGTACTTC.

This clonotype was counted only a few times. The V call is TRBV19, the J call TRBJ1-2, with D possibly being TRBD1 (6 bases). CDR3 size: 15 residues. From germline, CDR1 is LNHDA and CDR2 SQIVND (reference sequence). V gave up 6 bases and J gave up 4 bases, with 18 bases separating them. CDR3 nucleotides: TGTGCCAGTAGAAGGGGGTCCGTGCCCATCTATGGCTACACCTTC. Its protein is CASRRGSVPIYGYTF.

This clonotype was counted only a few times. The CDR3 here is CASSLMSPSYEQYF. CDR3 nucleotides: TGTGCCAGCAGTTTAATGTCGCCTTCCTACGAGCAGTACTTC. The chain has TRBV12-3 or TRBV12-4 and TRBJ2-7; D gene unclear. The CDR3 length is 14 residues. V was shortened by 2 bases and J by 1 base, with 9 bases between the two germline ends.

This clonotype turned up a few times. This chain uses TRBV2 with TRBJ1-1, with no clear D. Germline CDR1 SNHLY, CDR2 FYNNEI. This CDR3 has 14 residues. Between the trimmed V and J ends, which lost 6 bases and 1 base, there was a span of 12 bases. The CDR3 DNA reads TGTGCCAGCAGAGGTGAAGCCAGGAACACTGAAGCTTTCTTT. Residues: CASRGEARNTEAFF.

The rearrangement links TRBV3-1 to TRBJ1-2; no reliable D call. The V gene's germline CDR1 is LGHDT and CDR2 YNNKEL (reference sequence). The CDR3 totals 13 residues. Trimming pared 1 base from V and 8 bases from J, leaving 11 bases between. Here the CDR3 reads CASSQVSAQGYTF. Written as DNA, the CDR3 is TGTGCCAGCAGCCAAGTATCTGCCCAGGGCTACACCTTC. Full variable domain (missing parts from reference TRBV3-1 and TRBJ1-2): DTAVSQTPKYLVTQMGNDKSIKCEQNLGHDTMYWYKQDSKKFLKIMFSYNNKELIINETVPNRFSPKSPDKAHLNLHINSLELGDSAVYFCASSQVSAQGYTFGSGTRLTVV.

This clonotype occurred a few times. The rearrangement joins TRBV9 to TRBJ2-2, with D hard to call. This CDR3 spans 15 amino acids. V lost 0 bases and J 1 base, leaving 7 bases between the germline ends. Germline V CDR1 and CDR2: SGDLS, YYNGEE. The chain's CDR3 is CASSVAPLNTGELFF. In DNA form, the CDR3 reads TGTGCCAGCAGCGTAGCTCCCTTGAACACCGGGGAGCTGTTTTTT.

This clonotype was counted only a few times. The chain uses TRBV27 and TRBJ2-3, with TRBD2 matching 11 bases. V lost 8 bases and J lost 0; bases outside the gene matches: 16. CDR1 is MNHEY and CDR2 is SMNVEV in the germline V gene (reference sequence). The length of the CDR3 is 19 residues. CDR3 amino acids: CASGTRSGLAVPSTDTQYF. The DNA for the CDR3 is TGTGCCAGCGGGACACGCTCGGGACTAGCGGTTCCTAGCACAGATACGCAGTATTTT.

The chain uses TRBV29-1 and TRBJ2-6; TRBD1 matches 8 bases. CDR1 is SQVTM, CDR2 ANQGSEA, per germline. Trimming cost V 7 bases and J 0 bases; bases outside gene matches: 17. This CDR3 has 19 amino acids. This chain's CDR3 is CSARVDRDRRSSGANVLTF. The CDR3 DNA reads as TGCAGCGCTCGGGTGGACCGGGACAGGCGGAGCTCTGGGGCCAACGTCCTGACTTTC.

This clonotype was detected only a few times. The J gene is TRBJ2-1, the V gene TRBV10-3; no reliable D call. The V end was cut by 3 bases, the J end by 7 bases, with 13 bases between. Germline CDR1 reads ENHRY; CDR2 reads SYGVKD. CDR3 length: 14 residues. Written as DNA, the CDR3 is TGTGCCATCAGTGAAGAAAGCGATTCGAATGAGCAGTTCTTC. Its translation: CAISEESDSNEQFF.

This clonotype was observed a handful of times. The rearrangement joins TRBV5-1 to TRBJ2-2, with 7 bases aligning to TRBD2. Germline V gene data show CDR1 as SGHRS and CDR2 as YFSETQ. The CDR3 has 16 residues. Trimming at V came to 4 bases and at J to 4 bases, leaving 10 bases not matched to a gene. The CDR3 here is CASSPLTGGSTGELFF. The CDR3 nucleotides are TGCGCCAGCAGCCCTTTGACGGGAGGCAGCACCGGGGAGCTGTTTTTT.

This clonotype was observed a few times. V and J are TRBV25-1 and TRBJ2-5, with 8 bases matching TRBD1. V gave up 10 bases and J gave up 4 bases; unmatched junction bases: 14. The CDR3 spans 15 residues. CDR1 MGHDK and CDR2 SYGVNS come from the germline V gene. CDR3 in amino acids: CATGGWTGRAETQYF. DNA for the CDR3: TGTGCCACCGGAGGGTGGACAGGGCGGGCAGAGACCCAGTACTTC.

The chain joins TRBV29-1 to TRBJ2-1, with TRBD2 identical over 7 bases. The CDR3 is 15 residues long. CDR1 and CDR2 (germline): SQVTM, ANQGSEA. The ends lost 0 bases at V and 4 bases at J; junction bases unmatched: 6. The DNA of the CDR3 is TGCAGCGTTGAAGAAGGAGCGGGGCGGTACAATGAGCAGTTCTTC. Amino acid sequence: CSVEEGAGRYNEQFF.

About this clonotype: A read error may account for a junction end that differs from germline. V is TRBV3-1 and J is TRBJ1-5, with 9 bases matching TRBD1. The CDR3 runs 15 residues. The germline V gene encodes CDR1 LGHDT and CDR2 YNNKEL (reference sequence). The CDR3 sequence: CASSGGTGRNQPQHF. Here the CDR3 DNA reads TGTGCCAGCAGTGGCGGGACAGGGCGCAATCAGCCCCAGCATTTC.

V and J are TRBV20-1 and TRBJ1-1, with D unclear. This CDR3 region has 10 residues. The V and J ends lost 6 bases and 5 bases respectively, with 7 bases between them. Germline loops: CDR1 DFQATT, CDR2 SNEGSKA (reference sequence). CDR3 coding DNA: TGCAGTGCCTCTGGGACTGAAGCTTTCTTT. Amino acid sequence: CSASGTEAFF.